The clone carrying this T cell receptor (beta chain) appeared a few times. Its antigen is as yet unknown. This sample is drawn from a study of T-cell memory formation after mild COVID-19. Study overall: The two donors had largely donor-specific TCR clusters. Findings of the study overall: CD8+ contracting clones occupied EMRA, while CD4+ ones occupied mainly CM and EM.

The junction had 8 bases not matched to a gene; V was cut back by 6 bases and J by 1 base. The CDR3 contains 14 residues. CDR1 and CDR2 (germline): DFQATT, SNEGSKA (reference sequence). TCRdb reprocessed the 5' RACE reads with MiXCR, giving one entry per CDR3 protein. The table lists about 82,000 distinct CDR3 sequences, over 12% of them singletons. The sequenced sample was PBMCs or a T cell subset sorted from them (not recorded which). The rearrangement joins TRBV20-1 to TRBJ1-1, with 7 bases aligning to TRBD1. This clonotype was sampled from a man younger than 35 who had mild COVID-19 (a few samples of this study predate the infection). Cell type and time point are not known. The CDR3 DNA reads TGCAGTGCGGGATCGACAGGGAGGAACACTGAAGCTTTCTTT. Residues: CSAGSTGRNTEAFF.